Listed below are T cell receptor beta chains from one sample, sequenced in a study of identifying expanded T cells in peripheral blood. Here immunoSEQ multiplex PCR was the method, and the copy in TCRdb shows in-frame clones only, minus some. The data contain 90,000 to 120,000 clones, around 89% of them singletons. The sequenced material came from blood. Receptors originate from a person between 18 and 75 years old in good health. Each CDR3 is given with its conserved first and last residue. A D gene is named only where the DNA matches it firmly. Clone size is shown for a subset of rows, as once, few, many or a class of expanded clone.

TRBV7-9	TRBJ2-3	.	TRBD1	CASSSGQGIHDTQYF	TGTGCCAGCAGCTCGGGACAGGGGATTCACGATACGCAGTATTTT
TRBV11-2	TRBJ2-5	once	.	CASSLYGGGYVLAQETQYF	TGTGCCAGCAGCTTATATGGGGGGGGCTACGTCCTGGCCCAAGAGACCCAGTACTTC
TRBV5-4	TRBJ2-1	.	.	CASSQVLEAYNEQFF	TGCGCCAGCAGCCAAGTTCTGGAGGCCTACAATGAGCAGTTCTTC
TRBV27	TRBJ1-1	.	.	CASSLLDTNTEAFF	TGTGCCAGCAGTTTATTAGACACGAACACTGAAGCTTTCTTT
TRBV7-9	TRBJ1-2	.	TRBD1	CASSSSLKPGQGSYTF	TGTGCCAGCAGCTCCTCCCTCAAGCCGGGACAGGGGAGCTACACCTTC
TRBV5-6	TRBJ2-5	.	.	CASSRGETQYF	TGTGCCAGCAGCCGAGGGGAGACCCAGTACTTC
TRBV18	TRBJ2-1	.	.	CASSPGQGSNEQFF	TGTGCCAGCTCACCGGGGCAGGGGAGCAATGAGCAGTTCTTC
TRBV12-5	TRBJ2-7	.	TRBD2	CASGLVPGLAGLDEQYF	TGTGCTAGTGGTTTGGTCCCGGGACTAGCGGGGCTCGACGAGCAGTACTTC
TRBV6-5	TRBJ2-5	once	.	CASSPGVGGRETQYF	TGTGCCAGCAGCCCCGGTGTGGGGGGCCGAGAGACCCAGTACTTC
TRBV10-3	TRBJ2-2	.	.	CAIKQGGDTGELFF	TGTGCCATCAAGCAGGGGGGGGACACCGGGGAGCTGTTTTTT
TRBV28	TRBJ1-5	.	.	CASSFDSNQPQHF	TGTGCCAGCAGTTTCGACAGCAATCAGCCCCAGCATTTT
TRBV7-2	TRBJ2-1	.	TRBD2	CASSYFGTGLAFSNEQFF	TGTGCCAGCAGCTACTTCGGTACCGGACTAGCGTTCTCCAATGAGCAGTTCTTC
TRBV27	TRBJ2-7	.	.	CASSTNTYEQYF	TGTGCCAGCAGTACCAACACCTACGAGCAGTACTTC
TRBV18	TRBJ1-1	.	TRBD1	CASSPQLGQGSAEAFF	TGTGCCAGCTCACCCCAGCTTGGACAGGGTTCGGCTGAAGCTTTCTTT
TRBV7-2	TRBJ1-1	once	.	CASSLLASLYTEAFF	TGTGCCAGCAGCTTATTAGCCAGCCTGTATACTGAAGCTTTCTTT
TRBV7-2	TRBJ2-7	.	TRBD2	CASSLTSGAYEQYF	TGTGCCAGCAGCTTGACTAGCGGAGCCTACGAGCAGTACTTC
TRBV6-5	TRBJ2-7	.	.	CASSASPGPYEQYF	TGTGCCAGCAGTGCATCACCGGGACCCTACGAGCAGTACTTC
TRBV10-3	TRBJ2-3	.	TRBD1	CAISQGVSTDTQYF	TGTGCCATCAGTCAGGGGGTTAGCACAGATACGCAGTATTTT
TRBV7-9	TRBJ2-5	.	.	CASSPSASLEWETQYF	TGTGCCAGCAGCCCATCGGCCAGCCTTGAGTGGGAGACCCAGTACTTC
TRBV29-1	TRBJ2-7	.	.	CSVGGRGRNEQYF	TGCAGCGTGGGGGGACGAGGTAGGAACGAGCAGTACTTC